The sample holds a few counts of the clone carrying this T cell receptor (beta chain). After removal of 5 bases from V and 6 bases from J, the junction contained 8 bases not matched to a gene. CDR1 MNHEY and CDR2 SVGAGI come from the germline V gene. The CDR3 length is 15 residues. These data belong to a study of patients and donors after allogeneic stem cell transplantation. TCRdb reanalysed the RT-PCR reads using MiXCR and keeps one entry per CDR3 protein. The sample holds 110,000 or so distinct CDR3 sequences, roughly 37% seen once. This sequence originates from a human donor who was either an allogeneic HSCT recipient or a stem cell or donor lymphocyte infusion donor (not recorded which). It is not recorded whose cells these are; they may come from a transplant donor. The chain combines TRBV6-5 with TRBJ1-5; TRBD1 agrees at 9 bases. The sample comprised blood, either unsorted or a sorted T cell fraction (not recorded which). CDR3 protein: CASSGDRAVGQPQHF. For the CDR3, the DNA is TGTGCCAGCAGTGGGGACAGGGCTGTCGGTCAGCCCCAGCATTTT.